These T cell receptor beta chains were read from a single sample in a study of Ad26.COV2.S vaccination and SARS-CoV-2 variants. Some clones are missing from TCRdb's copy, which holds only in-frame ones; the method was immunoSEQ multiplex PCR. The data show about 480,000 clones, with around nine tenths seen just once and 13% held by the top ten. Sample: peripheral blood, taken in a trial of Ad26.COV2.S vaccine versus placebo. These receptors were obtained from a person aged 18-60 years who received the Ad26.COV2.S COVID-19 vaccine or a placebo. CDR3s include the opening cysteine and the closing phenylalanine or tryptophan.

v_call: TRBV29-1; j_call: TRBJ2-1; cdr3_aa: CSVTEGAGEQFF
v_call: TRBV11-3; j_call: TRBJ2-1; cdr3_aa: CASSLGGSQNEQFF
v_call: TRBV9; j_call: TRBJ2-2; cdr3_aa: CASSVGTSGSRNTGELFF
v_call: TRBV7-2; j_call: TRBJ2-6; cdr3_aa: CASSPLGGTSGANVLTF
v_call: TRBV2; j_call: TRBJ2-7; cdr3_aa: CASSTGAPTYEQYF
v_call: TRBV6-2/TRBV6-3; j_call: TRBJ1-1; cdr3_aa: CASSVSQNTEAFF
v_call: TRBV10-1; j_call: TRBJ1-1; cdr3_aa: CATPPEGAEAFF
v_call: TRBV9; j_call: TRBJ2-7; cdr3_aa: CASSVAPGPYEQYF
v_call: TRBV6-6; j_call: TRBJ1-3; cdr3_aa: CASSRGQGNTIYF
v_call: TRBV28; j_call: TRBJ1-2; cdr3_aa: CASSLGDLFYTF